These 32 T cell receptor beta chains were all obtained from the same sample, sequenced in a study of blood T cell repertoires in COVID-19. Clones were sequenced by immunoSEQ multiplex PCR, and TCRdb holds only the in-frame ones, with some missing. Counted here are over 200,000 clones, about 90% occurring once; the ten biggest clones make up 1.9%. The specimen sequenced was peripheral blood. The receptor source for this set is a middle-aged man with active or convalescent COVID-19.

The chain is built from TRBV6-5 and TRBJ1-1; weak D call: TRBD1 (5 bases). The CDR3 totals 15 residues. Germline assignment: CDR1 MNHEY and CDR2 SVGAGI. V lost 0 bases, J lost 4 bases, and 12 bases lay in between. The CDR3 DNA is TGTGCCAGCAGTTACTCGGGGGAGGTTGGCACTGAAGCTTTCTTT. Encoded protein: CASSYSGEVGTEAFF.

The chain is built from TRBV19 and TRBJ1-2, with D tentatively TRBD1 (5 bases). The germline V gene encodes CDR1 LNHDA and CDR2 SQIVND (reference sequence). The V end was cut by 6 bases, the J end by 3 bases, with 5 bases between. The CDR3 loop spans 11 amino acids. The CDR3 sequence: CASSRDYGYTF. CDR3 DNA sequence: TGTGCCAGTAGCAGGGACTATGGCTACACCTTC.

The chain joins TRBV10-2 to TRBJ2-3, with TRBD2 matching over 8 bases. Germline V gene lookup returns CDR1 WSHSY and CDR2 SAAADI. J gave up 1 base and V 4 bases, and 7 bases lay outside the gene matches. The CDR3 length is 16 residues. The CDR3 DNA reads TGCGCCAGCAGTGCCCGAGTGCGGGAGGGCACAGATACGCAGTATTTT. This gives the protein CASSARVREGTDTQYF.

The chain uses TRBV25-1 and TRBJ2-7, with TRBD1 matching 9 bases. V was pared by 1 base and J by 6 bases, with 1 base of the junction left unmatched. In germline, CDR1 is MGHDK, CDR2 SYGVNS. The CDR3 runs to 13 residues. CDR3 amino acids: CASSESDRGEQYF. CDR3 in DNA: TGTGCCAGCAGTGAATCGGACAGGGGCGAGCAGTACTTC.

CDR3 nucleotides: TGTGCCAGCAGTTTCCCGAGACAGGGGGCTTACGAGCAGTACTTC. Residues: CASSFPRQGAYEQYF. This chain uses TRBV28 with TRBJ2-7; TRBD1 matches at 10 bases. CDR1 is MDHEN, CDR2 SYDVKM, per germline. The CDR3 loop spans 15 amino acids. V shed 3 bases and J 4 bases; nucleotides not matched to a gene: 6.

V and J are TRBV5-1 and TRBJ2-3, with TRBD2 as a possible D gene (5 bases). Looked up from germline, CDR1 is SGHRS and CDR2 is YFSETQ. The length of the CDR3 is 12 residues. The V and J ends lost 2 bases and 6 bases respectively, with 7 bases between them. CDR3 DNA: TGCGCCAGCAGCTTTGAGCGGGATACGCAGTATTTT. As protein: CASSFERDTQYF.

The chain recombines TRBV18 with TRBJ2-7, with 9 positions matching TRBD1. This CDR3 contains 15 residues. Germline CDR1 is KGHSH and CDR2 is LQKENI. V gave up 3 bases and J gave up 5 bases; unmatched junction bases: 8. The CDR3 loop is CASSPSGTGRDEQYF. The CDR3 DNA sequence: TGTGCCAGCTCACCCTCCGGGACAGGGCGGGACGAGCAGTACTTC.

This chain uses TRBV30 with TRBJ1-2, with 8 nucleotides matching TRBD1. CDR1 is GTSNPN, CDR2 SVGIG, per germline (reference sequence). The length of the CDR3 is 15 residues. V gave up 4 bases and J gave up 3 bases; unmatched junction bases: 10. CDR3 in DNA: TGTGCCTGGAAGTGGGGGTCAGGGGGCCACTATGGCTACACCTTC. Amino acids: CAWKWGSGGHYGYTF. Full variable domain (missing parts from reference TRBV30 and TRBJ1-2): SQTIHQWPATLVQPVGSPLSLECTVEGTSNPNLYWYRQAAGRGLQLLFYSVGIGQISSEVPQNLSASRPQDRQFILSSKKLLLSDSGFYLCAWKWGSGGHYGYTFGSGTRLTVV.

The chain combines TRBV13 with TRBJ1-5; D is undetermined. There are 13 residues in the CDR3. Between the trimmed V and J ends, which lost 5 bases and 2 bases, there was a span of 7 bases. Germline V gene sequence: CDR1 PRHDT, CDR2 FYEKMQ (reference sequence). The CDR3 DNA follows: TGTGCCAGCAGCCCCCAGGGCAATCAGCCCCAGCATTTT. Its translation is CASSPQGNQPQHF.

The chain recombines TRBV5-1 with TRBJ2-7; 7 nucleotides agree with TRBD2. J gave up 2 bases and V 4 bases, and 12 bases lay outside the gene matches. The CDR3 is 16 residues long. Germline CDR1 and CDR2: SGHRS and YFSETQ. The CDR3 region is CASSPSGLAETYEQYF. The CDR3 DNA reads TGCGCCAGCAGCCCGTCGGGTCTAGCGGAGACCTACGAGCAGTACTTC.

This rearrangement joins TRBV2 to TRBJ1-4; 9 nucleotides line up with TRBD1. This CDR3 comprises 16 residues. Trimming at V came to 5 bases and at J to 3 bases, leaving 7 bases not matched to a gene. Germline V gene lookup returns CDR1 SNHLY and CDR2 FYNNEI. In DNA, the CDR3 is TGTGCCAGCAGTAGGAACCGACAGGGGGCTAATGAAAAACTGTTTTTT. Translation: CASSRNRQGANEKLFF.

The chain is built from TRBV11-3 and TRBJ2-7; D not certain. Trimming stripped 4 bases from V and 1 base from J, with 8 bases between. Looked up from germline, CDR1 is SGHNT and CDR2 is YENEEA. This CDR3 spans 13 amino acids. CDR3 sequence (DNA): TGTGCCAGCAGCTATGGCAGTTCCTACGAGCAGTACTTC. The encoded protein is CASSYGSSYEQYF.

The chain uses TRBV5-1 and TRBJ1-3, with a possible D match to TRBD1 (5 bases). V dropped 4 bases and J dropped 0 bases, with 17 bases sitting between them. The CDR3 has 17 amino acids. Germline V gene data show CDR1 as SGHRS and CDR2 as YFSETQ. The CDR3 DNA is TGCGCCAGCAGCCCGTCATCCAGGGTGAGCTCTGGAAACACCATATATTTT. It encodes CASSPSSRVSSGNTIYF.

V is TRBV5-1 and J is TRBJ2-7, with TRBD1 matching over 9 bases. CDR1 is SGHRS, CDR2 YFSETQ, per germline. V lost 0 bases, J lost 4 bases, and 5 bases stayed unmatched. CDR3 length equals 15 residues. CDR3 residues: CASSLDPDRGYEQYF. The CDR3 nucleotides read TGCGCCAGCAGCTTGGACCCTGACAGGGGGTACGAGCAGTACTTC.

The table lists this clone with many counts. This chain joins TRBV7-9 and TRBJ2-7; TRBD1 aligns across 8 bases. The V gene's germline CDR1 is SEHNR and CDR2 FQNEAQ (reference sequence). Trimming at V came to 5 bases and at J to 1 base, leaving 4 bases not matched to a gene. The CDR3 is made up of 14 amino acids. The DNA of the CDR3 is TGTGCCAGCAGCGGTCAGGGGGCGTCCTACGAGCAGTACTTC. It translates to CASSGQGASYEQYF.

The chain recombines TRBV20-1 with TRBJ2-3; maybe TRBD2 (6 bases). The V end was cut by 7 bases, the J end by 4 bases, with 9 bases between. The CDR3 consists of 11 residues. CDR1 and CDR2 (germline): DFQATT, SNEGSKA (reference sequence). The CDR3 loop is CSVTSSDTQYF. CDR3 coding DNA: TGCAGTGTTACTAGCTCAGATACGCAGTATTTT.

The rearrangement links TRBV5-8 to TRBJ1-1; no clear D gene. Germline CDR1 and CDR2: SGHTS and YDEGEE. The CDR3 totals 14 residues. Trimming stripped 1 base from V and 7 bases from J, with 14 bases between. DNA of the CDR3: TGTGCCAGCAGCTTGAGGAGTCGGAAAAGTGAAGCTTTCTTT. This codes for CASSLRSRKSEAFF.

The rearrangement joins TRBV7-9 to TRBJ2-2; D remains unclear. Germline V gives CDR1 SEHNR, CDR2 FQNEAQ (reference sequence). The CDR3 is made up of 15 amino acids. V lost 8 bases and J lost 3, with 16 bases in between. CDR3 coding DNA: TGTGCCAGCGAGGTAGACGTCGGGTACACCGGGGAGCTGTTTTTT. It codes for CASEVDVGYTGELFF. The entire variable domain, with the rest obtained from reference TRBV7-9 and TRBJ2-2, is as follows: DTGVSQNPRHKITKRGQNVTFRCDPISEHNRLYWYRQTLGQGPEFLTYFQNEAQLEKSRLLSDRFSAERPKGSFSTLEIQRTEQGDSAMYLCASEVDVGYTGELFFGEGSRLTVL.

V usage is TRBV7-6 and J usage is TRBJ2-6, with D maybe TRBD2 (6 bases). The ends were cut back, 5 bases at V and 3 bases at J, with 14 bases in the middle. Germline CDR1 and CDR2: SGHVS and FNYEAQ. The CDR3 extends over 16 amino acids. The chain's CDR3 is CASSPYAGLGANVLTF. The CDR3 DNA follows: TGTGCCAGCAGCCCCTACGCGGGGCTTGGGGCCAACGTCCTGACTTTC. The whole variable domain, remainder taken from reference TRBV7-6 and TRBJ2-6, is GAGVSQSPRYKVTKRGQDVALRCDPISGHVSLYWYRQALGQGPEFLTYFNYEAQQDKSGLPNDRFSAERPEGSISTLTIQRTEQRDSAMYRCASSPYAGLGANVLTFGAGSRLTVL.

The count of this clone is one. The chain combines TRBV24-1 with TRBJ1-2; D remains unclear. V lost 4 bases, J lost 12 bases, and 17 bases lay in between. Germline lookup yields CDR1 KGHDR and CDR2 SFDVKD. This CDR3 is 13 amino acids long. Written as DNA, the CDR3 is TGTGCCACCAGTGACCAGGAAAACCGAGGGCACACCTTC. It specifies CATSDQENRGHTF.

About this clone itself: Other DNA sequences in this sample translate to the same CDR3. The CDR3 DNA reads TGTGCCACGGGACAGGGGTCTACCGGGGAGCTGTTTTTT. Encoded protein: CATGQGSTGELFF. The genes are TRBV24-1 and TRBJ2-2; TRBD1 agrees at 10 bases. Per germline, CDR1 KGHDR and CDR2 SFDVKD. The CDR3 length is 13 residues. Unmatched junction bases numbered 3, after V lost 10 bases and J lost 5 bases.

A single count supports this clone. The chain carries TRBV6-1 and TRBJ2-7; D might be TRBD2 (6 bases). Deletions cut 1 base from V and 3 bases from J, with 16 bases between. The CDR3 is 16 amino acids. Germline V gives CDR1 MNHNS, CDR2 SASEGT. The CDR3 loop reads CASSEGKWASVYEQYF. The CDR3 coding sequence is TGTGCCAGCAGTGAAGGGAAGTGGGCTAGCGTCTACGAGCAGTACTTC.

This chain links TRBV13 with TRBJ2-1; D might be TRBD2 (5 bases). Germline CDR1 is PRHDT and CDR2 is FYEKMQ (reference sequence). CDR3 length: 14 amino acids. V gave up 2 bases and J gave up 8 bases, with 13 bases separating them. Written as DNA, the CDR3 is TGTGCCAGCAGCTTATTAACTAGTCCTGATGAGCAGTTCTTC. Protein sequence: CASSLLTSPDEQFF.

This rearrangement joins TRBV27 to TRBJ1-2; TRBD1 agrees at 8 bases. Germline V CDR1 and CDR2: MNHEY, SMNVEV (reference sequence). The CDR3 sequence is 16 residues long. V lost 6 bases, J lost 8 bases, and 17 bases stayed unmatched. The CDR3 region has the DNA TGTGCCAGCAGCCGACGACAGGGGCTAAGCAAAGGAGGCTACACCTTC. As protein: CASSRRQGLSKGGYTF.

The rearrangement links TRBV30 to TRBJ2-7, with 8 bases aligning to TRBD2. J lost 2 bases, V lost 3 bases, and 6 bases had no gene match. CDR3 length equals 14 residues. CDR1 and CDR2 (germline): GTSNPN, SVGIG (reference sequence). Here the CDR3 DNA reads TGTGCCTGGAGAATTCGGGGGGGGCCCTACGAGCAGTACTTC. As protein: CAWRIRGGPYEQYF.

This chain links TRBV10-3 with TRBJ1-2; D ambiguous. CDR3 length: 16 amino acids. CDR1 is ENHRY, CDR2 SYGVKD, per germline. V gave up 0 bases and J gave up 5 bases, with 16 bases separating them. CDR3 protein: CAISESLSRLKYGYTF. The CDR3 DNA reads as TGTGCCATCAGTGAGTCCTTGAGCCGATTAAAGTATGGCTACACCTTC.

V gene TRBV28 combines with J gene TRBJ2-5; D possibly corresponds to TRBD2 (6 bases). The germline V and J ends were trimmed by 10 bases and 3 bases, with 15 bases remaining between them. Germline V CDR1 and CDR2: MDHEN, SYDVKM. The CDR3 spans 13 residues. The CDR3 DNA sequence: TGTGCCATCAGGCCCCCGGGGGAAGAGACCCAGTACTTC. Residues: CAIRPPGEETQYF.

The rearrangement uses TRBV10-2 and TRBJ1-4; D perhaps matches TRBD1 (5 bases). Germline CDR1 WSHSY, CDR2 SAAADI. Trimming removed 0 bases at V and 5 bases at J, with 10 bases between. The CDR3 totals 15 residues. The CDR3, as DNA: TGCGCCAGCAGTGAGTCGGGACTGAGAAATGAAAAACTGTTTTTT. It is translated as CASSESGLRNEKLFF.

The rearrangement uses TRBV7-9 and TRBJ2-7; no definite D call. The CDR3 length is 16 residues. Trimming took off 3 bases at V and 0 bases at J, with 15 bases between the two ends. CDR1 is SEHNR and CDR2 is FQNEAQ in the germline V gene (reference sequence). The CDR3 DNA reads TGTGCCAGCAGCTTTATTGAAAAATCGAGCTCCTACGAGCAGTACTTC. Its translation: CASSFIEKSSSYEQYF.

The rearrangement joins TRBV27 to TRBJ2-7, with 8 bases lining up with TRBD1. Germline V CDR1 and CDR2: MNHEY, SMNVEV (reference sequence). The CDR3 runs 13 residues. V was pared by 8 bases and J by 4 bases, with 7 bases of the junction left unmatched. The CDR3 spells CASGVTGVYEQYF. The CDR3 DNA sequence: TGTGCCAGCGGAGTGACAGGGGTATACGAGCAGTACTTC.

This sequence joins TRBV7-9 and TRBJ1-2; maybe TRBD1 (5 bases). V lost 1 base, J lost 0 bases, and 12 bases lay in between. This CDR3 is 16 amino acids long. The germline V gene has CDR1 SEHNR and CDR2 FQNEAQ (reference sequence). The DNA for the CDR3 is TGTGCCAGCAGCTTAGGTGGGGCAGCTACTAACTATGGCTACACCTTC. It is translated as CASSLGGAATNYGYTF.

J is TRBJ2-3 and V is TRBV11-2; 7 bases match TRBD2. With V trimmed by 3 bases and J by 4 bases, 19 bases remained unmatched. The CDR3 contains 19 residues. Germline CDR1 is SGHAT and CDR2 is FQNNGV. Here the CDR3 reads CASSFRVVDSGGDADTQYF. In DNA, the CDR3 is TGTGCCAGCAGCTTCAGAGTAGTGGATAGTGGGGGGGATGCAGATACGCAGTATTTT.